A single sample gave rise to the 5 T cell receptor beta chains below, sequenced in a study of identical twins. MiXCR, run by TCRdb on the 5' RACE reads, gives a single entry per CDR3 protein. Here the sample spans 270,000 or so distinct CDR3 sequences, about 8.9% being singletons. The same data also contributed to another study, on yellow fever vaccine responses in identical twins.

Sequences were obtained from CD8+ T cells sorted from blood. Receptor source: a woman under 30 in good health.

This chain uses TRBV7-9 with TRBJ2-7; the match to TRBD1 covers 8 bases. This CDR3 spans 16 amino acids. Trimming took 1 base from V and 0 from J; bases not matched to a gene: 5. CDR1 and CDR2 from the germline V gene are SEHNR and FQNEAQ (reference sequence). CDR3: CASSLGGTGSSYEQYF. DNA of the CDR3: TGTGCCAGCAGCTTAGGAGGGACAGGTAGCTCCTACGAGCAGTACTTC.

This clonotype appeared a few times. V is TRBV6-5 and J is TRBJ2-7, with D maybe TRBD2 (6 bases). Germline V CDR1 and CDR2: MNHEY, SVGAGI. This CDR3 is built from 15 residues. Trimming pared 0 bases from V and 5 bases from J, leaving 14 bases between. The CDR3 sequence is CASSYSTTIADEQYF. The CDR3 bases are TGTGCCAGCAGTTACTCGACCACCATAGCGGACGAGCAGTACTTC.

This clonotype has only a few counts. The V call is TRBV6-2 or TRBV6-3, the J call TRBJ2-7; D may be TRBD1 or TRBD2 (5 bases each). Germline V lookup: CDR1 MNHEY, CDR2 SVGEGT. The V gene lost 2 bases and the J gene lost 7 bases, with 18 bases spanning the gap. This CDR3 is built from 15 residues. For the CDR3, the DNA is TGTGCCAGCAGTTACCCAGGGACCAACTCGAGGGAGCAGTACTTC. Its protein product is CASSYPGTNSREQYF.

This chain joins TRBV7-8 and TRBJ1-1, with D possibly matching TRBD1 (5 bases). The CDR3 is made up of 13 amino acids. Germline V gene sequence: CDR1 SGHVS, CDR2 FQNEAQ. V dropped 0 bases and J dropped 6 bases, with 8 bases sitting between them. Here the CDR3 reads CASSLAGGSEAFF. CDR3 bases: TGTGCCAGCAGCTTAGCGGGGGGATCTGAAGCTTTCTTT.

In its sample, this clonotype was seen many times. The chain has TRBV7-2 and TRBJ2-2, with a weak D call TRBD1 (6 bases). The CDR3 runs to 13 residues. CDR1 SGHTA and CDR2 FQGNSA come from the germline V gene. The V end lost 6 bases, the J end lost 4 bases, and 9 bases lay between the germline ends. In DNA, the CDR3 is TGTGCCAGCAGGGACAGCGGCACCGGGGAGCTGTTTTTT. Protein: CASRDSGTGELFF.